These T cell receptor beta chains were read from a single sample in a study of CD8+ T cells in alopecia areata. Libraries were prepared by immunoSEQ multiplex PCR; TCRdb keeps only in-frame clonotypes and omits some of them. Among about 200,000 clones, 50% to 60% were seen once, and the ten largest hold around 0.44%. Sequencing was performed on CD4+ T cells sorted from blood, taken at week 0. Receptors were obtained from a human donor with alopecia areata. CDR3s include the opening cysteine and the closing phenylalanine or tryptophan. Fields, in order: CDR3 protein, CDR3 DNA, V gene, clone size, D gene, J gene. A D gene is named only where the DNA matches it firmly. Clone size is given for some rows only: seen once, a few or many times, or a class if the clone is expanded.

CASSRQNYNSPLHF	TGTGCCAGCAGCCGACAGAACTATAATTCACCCCTCCACTTT	TRBV7-6	few	.	TRBJ1-6
CASSGDRDRASGYTF	TGCGCCAGCAGCGGCGACCGGGACAGGGCCTCTGGCTACACCTTC	TRBV5-1	.	TRBD1	TRBJ1-2
CSATGASNTEAFF	TGCAGCGCGACAGGGGCCTCAAACACTGAAGCTTTCTTT	TRBV29-1	.	TRBD1	TRBJ1-1
CSVVSVWSYNEQFF	TGCAGCGTTGTGTCCGTATGGTCCTACAATGAGCAGTTCTTC	TRBV29-1	.	.	TRBJ2-1
CSVEPGTGANVLTF	TGCAGCGTTGAACCAGGGACTGGGGCCAACGTCCTGACTTTC	TRBV29-1	.	.	TRBJ2-6
CASSDSNQPQHF	TGTGCCAGCAGTGATAGCAATCAGCCCCAGCATTTT	TRBV2	few	.	TRBJ1-5
CSTDSTSTDTQYF	TGCAGCACCGACAGCACTAGCACAGATACGCAGTATTTT	TRBV29-1	.	.	TRBJ2-3
CASSTHWTALSYEQYF	TGTGCCAGTAGTACACATTGGACAGCCCTCTCCTACGAGCAGTACTTC	TRBV19	.	.	TRBJ2-7
CASSADTTYGYTF	TGTGCCAGCAGTGCGGACACCACCTATGGCTACACCTTC	TRBV6-6	.	.	TRBJ1-2
CASSPYPTGRGNTIYF	TGCGCCAGCAGCCCTTACCCGACAGGGAGAGGAAACACCATATATTTT	TRBV4-1	few	TRBD1	TRBJ1-3
CASSRLRTGLNTEAFF	TGTGCCAGCAGCCGTCTAAGGACGGGGCTGAACACTGAAGCTTTCTTT	TRBV5-6	.	.	TRBJ1-1
CSVEVAGDEQFF	TGCAGCGTTGAAGTCGCTGGGGATGAGCAGTTCTTC	TRBV29-1	few	.	TRBJ2-1
CASSLVWTSVGETQYF	TGCGCCAGCAGCTTGGTTTGGACTAGCGTCGGAGAGACCCAGTACTTC	TRBV5-1	few	TRBD2	TRBJ2-5
CASSPGRSNQPQHF	TGCGCCAGCAGTCCAGGCAGGAGCAATCAGCCCCAGCATTTT	TRBV23-1	.	.	TRBJ1-5
CASSKAGAFYEQYF	TGTGCCAGCAGCAAAGCGGGAGCGTTCTACGAGCAGTACTTC	TRBV9	.	TRBD2	TRBJ2-7
CASGLVLASSYNEQFF	TGTGCTAGTGGTTTGGTACTAGCGAGCTCCTACAATGAGCAGTTCTTC	TRBV12-5	.	TRBD2	TRBJ2-1
CASSRQALTDTQYF	TGCGCCAGCAGTCGACAGGCCCTCACAGATACGCAGTATTTT	TRBV4-1	few	.	TRBJ2-3
CASSYKASTTYNEQFF	TGTGCCAGCAGTTACAAGGCTAGCACAACCTACAATGAGCAGTTCTTC	TRBV6-5	.	.	TRBJ2-1
CAVPIGGIAYGYTF	TGTGCCGTCCCGATTGGGGGTATTGCCTATGGCTACACCTTC	TRBV2	.	.	TRBJ1-2
CASSMGTVAYGYTF	TGTGCCAGTAGTATGGGAACAGTCGCCTATGGCTACACCTTC	TRBV19	few	.	TRBJ1-2
CATSRDSNRGLNIQYF	TGTGCCACCAGCAGAGATTCTAACAGGGGGCTTAACATTCAGTACTTC	TRBV15	few	TRBD1	TRBJ2-4
CAWSLRTYPYQPQHF	TGTGCCTGGAGCCTCCGGACATACCCGTACCAGCCCCAGCATTTT	TRBV30	.	.	TRBJ1-5
CASSYGRSGRAPEQYF	TGTGCCAGCAGTTACGGGCGTAGCGGGAGGGCCCCCGAGCAGTACTTC	TRBV6-5	.	TRBD2	TRBJ2-7
CASSLWGADTEAFF	TGTGCCAGCAGCTTGTGGGGGGCCGACACTGAAGCTTTCTTT	TRBV5-4	few	.	TRBJ1-1
CASSSQTGNPGPLHF	TGTGCCAGCAGTTCCCAAACCGGGAACCCAGGGCCCCTCCACTTT	TRBV6-5	.	.	TRBJ1-6
CASREVAVANEQFF	TGTGCCAGCAGAGAGGTGGCGGTGGCAAATGAGCAGTTCTTC	TRBV7-9	few	.	TRBJ2-1
CTSSPTSGAAYEQYF	TGTACCAGCTCACCAACTAGCGGGGCAGCCTACGAGCAGTACTTC	TRBV18	.	TRBD2	TRBJ2-7
CAISESSPGLLANYGYTF	TGTGCCATCAGTGAGTCGAGTCCAGGGCTGTTAGCTAACTATGGCTACACCTTC	TRBV10-3	few	.	TRBJ1-2
CSAPGQNGYTF	TGCAGTGCCCCGGGACAGAATGGCTACACCTTC	TRBV20-1	once	TRBD1	TRBJ1-2
CASSESTAGELFF	TGCGCCAGCAGTGAGTCGACTGCCGGGGAGCTGTTTTTT	TRBV10-2	few	.	TRBJ2-2
CASSQVLTTPSLTDTQYF	TGCGCCAGCAGCCAAGTGTTGACTACACCTTCCCTCACAGATACGCAGTATTTT	TRBV4-1	.	.	TRBJ2-3
CSAQISENEQFF	TGCAGCGCCCAGATTAGCGAGAATGAGCAGTTCTTC	TRBV29-1	.	.	TRBJ2-1
CAWERIGQSYGYTF	TGTGCCTGGGAGAGAATCGGTCAGTCCTATGGCTACACCTTC	TRBV30	.	.	TRBJ1-2
CSARVGTEAFF	TGCAGCGCGCGGGTAGGGACTGAAGCTTTCTTT	TRBV29-1	once	.	TRBJ1-1
CASSNRGKSSYEQYF	TGTGCCAGCAGTAACCGGGGCAAAAGCTCCTACGAGCAGTACTTC	TRBV6-6	once	.	TRBJ2-7
CASTRGNTEAFF	TGTGCCAGTACCCGTGGGAACACTGAAGCTTTCTTT	TRBV19	few	.	TRBJ1-1
CASSVQKYAEAFF	TGTGCCAGCAGTGTCCAAAAGTATGCTGAAGCTTTCTTT	TRBV2	once	.	TRBJ1-1
CASSQPTSGGARTQYF	TGCGCCAGCAGCCAACCTACTAGCGGGGGGGCCCGTACGCAGTATTTT	TRBV4-1	.	TRBD2	TRBJ2-3
CAWTGGQGQPQHF	TGTGCCTGGACCGGGGGGCAGGGCCAGCCCCAGCATTTT	TRBV30	.	.	TRBJ1-5
CASSLGRELNEQFF	TGTGCCAGCAGTTTAGGGCGGGAGCTTAATGAGCAGTTCTTC	TRBV27	.	TRBD2	TRBJ2-1
CASSRTGVPPTNEKLFF	TGTGCCAGCAGTCGAACAGGGGTTCCTCCAACTAATGAAAAACTGTTTTTT	TRBV27	.	TRBD1	TRBJ1-4
CATSSGVRGRTYNEQFF	TGTGCCACCAGCAGTGGGGTGCGGGGGCGAACCTACAATGAGCAGTTCTTC	TRBV15	.	.	TRBJ2-1
CSVELNTEAFF	TGCAGTGTAGAACTAAACACTGAAGCTTTCTTT	TRBV20-1	.	.	TRBJ1-1
CAEGIYEQYF	TGCGCCGAAGGTATCTACGAGCAGTACTTC	TRBV23-1	few	.	TRBJ2-7
CASSLQSFLMGYEQYF	TGTGCCAGCAGCTTGCAGTCGTTTTTGATGGGCTACGAGCAGTACTTC	TRBV5-6	.	.	TRBJ2-7
CASSLLTGSNTEAFF	TGTGCCAGCAGCCTATTAACAGGGTCCAACACTGAAGCTTTCTTT	TRBV7-9	once	.	TRBJ1-1
CASSEYRTTNEKLFF	TGTGCCAGCAGTGAATATAGAACGACTAATGAAAAACTGTTTTTT	TRBV25-1	.	.	TRBJ1-4
CASRETGDYEQYF	TGCGCCAGCAGAGAGACAGGGGACTACGAGCAGTACTTC	TRBV5-1	few	TRBD1	TRBJ2-7
CSVGGLAGGGYQETQYF	TGCAGCGTTGGAGGACTAGCGGGAGGGGGGTACCAAGAGACCCAGTACTTC	TRBV29-1	few	TRBD2	TRBJ2-5
CASSQVGQGINTEAFF	TGCGCCAGCAGCCAAGTGGGACAGGGGATTAACACTGAAGCTTTCTTT	TRBV4-1	.	TRBD1	TRBJ1-1
CASSLGGISGGNIQYF	TGCGCCAGCAGCTTGGGTGGCATATCAGGCGGAAACATTCAGTACTTC	TRBV5-1	.	.	TRBJ2-4